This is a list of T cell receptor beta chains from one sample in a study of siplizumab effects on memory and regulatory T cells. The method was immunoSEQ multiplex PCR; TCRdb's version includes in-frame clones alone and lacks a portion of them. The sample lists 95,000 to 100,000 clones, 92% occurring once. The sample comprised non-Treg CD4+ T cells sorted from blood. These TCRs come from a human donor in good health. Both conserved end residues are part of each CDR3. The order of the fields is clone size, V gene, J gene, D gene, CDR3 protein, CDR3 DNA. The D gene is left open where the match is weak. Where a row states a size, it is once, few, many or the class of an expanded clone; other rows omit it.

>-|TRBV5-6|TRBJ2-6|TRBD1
CASSLGTGATGANVLTF
TGTGCCAGCAGCTTGGGAACAGGGGCCACTGGGGCCAACGTCCTGACTTTC
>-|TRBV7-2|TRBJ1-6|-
CASSRRGSDNSPLHF
TGTGCCAGCAGCCGCCGGGGCAGCGATAATTCACCCCTCCACTTT
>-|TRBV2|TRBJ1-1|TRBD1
CASSGDSPTAFF
TGTGCCAGCAGTGGGGACAGCCCGACGGCTTTCTTT
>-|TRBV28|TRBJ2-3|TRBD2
CASSTLGLAATDTQYF
TGTGCCAGCAGTACGCTCGGACTAGCGGCCACAGATACGCAGTATTTT
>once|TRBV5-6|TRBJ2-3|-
CASSPVGLDQYF
TGTGCCAGCAGCCCCGTAGGTCTCGACCAGTATTTT
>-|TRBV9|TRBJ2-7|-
CASSADIGEQYF
TGTGCCAGCAGCGCCGACATAGGCGAGCAGTACTTC
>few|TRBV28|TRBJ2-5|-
CASSRTVETQYF
TGTGCCAGCAGTCGGACAGTGGAGACCCAGTACTTC
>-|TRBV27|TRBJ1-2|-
CASSRDLNYGYTF
TGTGCCAGCAGTCGGGACCTAAACTATGGCTACACCTTC
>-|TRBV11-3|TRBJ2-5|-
CASSQWIGETQYF
TGTGCCAGCAGCCAATGGATAGGGGAGACCCAGTACTTC
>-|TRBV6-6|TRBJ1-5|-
CASRSRTRLDQPQHF
TGTGCCAGCAGATCCCGCACCCGACTCGATCAGCCCCAGCATTTT
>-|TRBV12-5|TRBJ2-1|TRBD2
CASDLSGRSNEQFF
TGTGCTAGTGACCTCAGCGGGAGGTCCAATGAGCAGTTCTTC
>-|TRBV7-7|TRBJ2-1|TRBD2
CASSRLAGGLGEQFF
TGTGCTAGCAGCCGACTAGCGGGAGGTCTGGGTGAGCAGTTCTTC
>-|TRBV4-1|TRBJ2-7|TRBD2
CASSQARTRGYEQYF
TGCGCCAGCAGCCAAGCACGGACTAGGGGCTACGAGCAGTACTTC
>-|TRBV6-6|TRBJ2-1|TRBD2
CASSYQGLFNEQFF
TGTGCCAGCAGTTACCAGGGACTATTTAACGAGCAGTTCTTC
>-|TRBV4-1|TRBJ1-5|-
CASSQERGNQPQHF
TGCGCCAGCAGCCAAGAACGAGGGAATCAGCCCCAGCATTTT
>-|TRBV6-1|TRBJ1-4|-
CASSVNRVVTNEKLFF
TGTGCCAGCAGTGTAAACAGGGTGGTAACTAATGAAAAACTGTTTTTT
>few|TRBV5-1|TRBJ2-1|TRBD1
CASSSTGGDNEQFF
TGCGCCAGCAGCTCGACAGGGGGGGACAATGAGCAGTTCTTC
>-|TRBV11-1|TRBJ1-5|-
CASSLGRNQPQHF
TGTGCCAGCAGCCTCGGACGCAATCAGCCCCAGCATTTT
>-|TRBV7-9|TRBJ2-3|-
CASSQDPSTDTQYF
TGTGCCAGCAGTCAGGACCCGAGCACAGATACGCAGTATTTT
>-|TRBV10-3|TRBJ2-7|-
CAISGTYEQYF
TGTGCCATCTCAGGCACCTACGAGCAGTACTTC
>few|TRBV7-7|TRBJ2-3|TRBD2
CASSEGPGGTQYF
TGTGCTAGCAGCGAAGGCCCGGGAGGTACGCAGTATTTT
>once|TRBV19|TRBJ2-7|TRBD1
CASSFGRDRRFYEQYF
TGTGCCAGTAGTTTCGGCCGGGACAGGAGATTCTACGAGCAGTACTTC
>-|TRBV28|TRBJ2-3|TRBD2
CASSFPSGASTDTQYF
TGTGCCAGCAGTTTCCCTAGCGGGGCTAGCACAGATACGCAGTATTTT
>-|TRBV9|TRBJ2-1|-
CASSVAGALHNEQFF
TGTGCCAGCAGCGTAGCGGGAGCTCTCCACAATGAGCAGTTCTTC
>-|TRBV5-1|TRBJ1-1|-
CASSLDGRGDTEAFF
TGCGCCAGCAGCTTGGACGGCAGAGGGGACACTGAAGCTTTCTTT
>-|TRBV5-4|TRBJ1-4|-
CASSENRAANEKLFF
TGTGCCAGCAGCGAAAACAGGGCTGCTAATGAAAAACTGTTTTTT
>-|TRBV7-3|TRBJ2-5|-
CASSPGETQYF
TGTGCCAGCAGCCCTGGGGAGACCCAGTACTTC
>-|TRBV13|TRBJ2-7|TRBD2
CASSLSRTSASYEQYF
TGTGCCAGCAGCCTAAGCAGGACTAGCGCCTCCTACGAGCAGTACTTC
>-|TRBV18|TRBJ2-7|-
CASSQPGDTSYEQYF
TGTGCCAGCTCACAACCGGGCGACACCTCCTACGAGCAGTACTTC
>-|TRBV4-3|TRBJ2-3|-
CASSQDTGERGTDTQYF
TGCGCCAGCAGCCAAGATACGGGGGAGCGAGGGACAGATACGCAGTATTTT
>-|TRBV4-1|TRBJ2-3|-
CASSRSLILFTDTQYF
TGCGCCAGCAGCCGGTCCCTTATCCTCTTCACAGATACGCAGTATTTT
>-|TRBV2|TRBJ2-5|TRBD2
CASKVAGGETQYF
TGTGCCAGCAAGGTAGCGGGAGGAGAGACCCAGTACTTC
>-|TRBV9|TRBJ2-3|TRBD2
CASSETGLVRDTQYF
TGTGCCAGCAGCGAGACGGGACTAGTCAGGGATACGCAGTATTTT
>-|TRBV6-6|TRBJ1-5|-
CASSVDGSNQPQHF
TGTGCCAGCAGTGTTGACGGTAGCAATCAGCCCCAGCATTTT
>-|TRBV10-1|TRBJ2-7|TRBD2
CASRRLAGGPHEQYF
TGCGCCAGCAGAAGACTAGCGGGAGGGCCCCACGAGCAGTACTTC
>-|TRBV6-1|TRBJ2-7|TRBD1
CASSSTGGYEQYF
TGTGCCAGCAGCTCGACAGGGGGTTACGAGCAGTACTTC
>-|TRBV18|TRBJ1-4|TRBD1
CASSRGQGGNEKLFF
TGTGCCAGCTCACGCGGACAGGGAGGAAATGAAAAACTGTTTTTT
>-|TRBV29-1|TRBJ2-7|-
CSVETIYGSSSYEQYF
TGCAGCGTTGAAACTATATACGGCTCGTCCTCCTACGAGCAGTACTTC
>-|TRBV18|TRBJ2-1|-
CASSLKTTVGAANEQFF
TGTGCCAGCTCACTCAAGACGACAGTGGGGGCGGCCAATGAGCAGTTCTTC
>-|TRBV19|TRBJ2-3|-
CASSPQGRRTDTQYF
TGTGCCAGTAGTCCGCAGGGGCGTCGCACAGATACGCAGTATTTT
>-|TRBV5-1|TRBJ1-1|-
CASSRTDYTEAFF
TGCGCCAGCAGCCGGACAGATTACACTGAAGCTTTCTTT
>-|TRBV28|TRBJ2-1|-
CASSLPSVYNEQFF
TGTGCCAGCAGTTTGCCTAGCGTCTACAATGAGCAGTTCTTC
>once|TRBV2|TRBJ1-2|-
CASSMVGVRYGYTF
TGTGCCAGCAGTATGGTCGGAGTCCGGTATGGCTACACCTTC
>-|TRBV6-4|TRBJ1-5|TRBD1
CASSDRDRVRQPQHF
TGTGCCAGCAGTGATCGGGACAGGGTGAGGCAGCCCCAGCATTTT
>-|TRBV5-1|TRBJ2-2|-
CASSLGGGLSTGELFF
TGCGCCAGCAGCCTGGGAGGGGGCTTAAGCACCGGGGAGCTGTTTTTT
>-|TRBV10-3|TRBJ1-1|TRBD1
CAIRPDRGGGTEAFF
TGTGCCATCAGGCCTGACAGGGGCGGTGGCACTGAAGCTTTCTTT
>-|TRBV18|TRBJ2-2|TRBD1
CASSPTGTANTGELFF
TGTGCCAGCTCACCAACCGGGACAGCGAACACCGGGGAGCTGTTTTTT
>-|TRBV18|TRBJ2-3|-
CASSLAGSTDTQYF
TGTGCCAGCAGCCTGGCGGGCAGCACAGATACGCAGTATTTT